What follows are 11 T cell receptor beta chains derived from one specimen sequenced in a study of blood T cell repertoires in COVID-19. The method was immunoSEQ multiplex PCR; TCRdb's version includes in-frame clones alone and lacks a portion of them. The sample carries about 120,000 clones, nearly 90% recorded once. The sequencing sample was made of peripheral blood. These receptors were obtained from a woman aged 55-69 years with COVID-19, enrolled during active disease.

This chain connects TRBV18 to TRBJ1-1; a weak D match, TRBD1 (5 bases). The V and J ends lost 2 bases and 2 bases respectively, with 9 bases between them. This CDR3 contains 14 residues. Germline assignment: CDR1 KGHSH and CDR2 LQKENI. The CDR3 loop reads CASSPLQDNTEAFF. The CDR3 bases are TGTGCCAGCTCACCATTACAGGACAACACTGAAGCTTTCTTT.

This clone was recorded a few times. The chain carries TRBV5-6 and TRBJ2-5, with 9 bases lining up with TRBD1. This CDR3 contains 16 residues. Trimming at V came to 2 bases and at J to 2 bases, leaving 7 bases not matched to a gene. Germline V gene sequence: CDR1 SGHDT, CDR2 YYEEEE. CDR3 sequence (DNA): TGTGCCAGCAGCTTTGCTACGGGGACAGGGCAAGAGACCCAGTACTTC. This encodes CASSFATGTGQETQYF.

The chain couples TRBV18 to TRBJ1-3; D gene unclear. The germline V gene encodes CDR1 KGHSH and CDR2 LQKENI. The CDR3 is 15 amino acids. V shed 6 bases and J shed 0 bases, with 12 bases lying between them. The CDR3: CASSPERSSGNTIYF. CDR3 DNA sequence: TGTGCCAGCTCTCCGGAACGGAGCTCTGGAAACACCATATATTTT.

The chain is built from TRBV4-2 and TRBJ2-1, with 7 bases lining up with TRBD2. Germline CDR1 and CDR2: LGHNA and YNFKEQ. V lost 0 bases and J lost 3; bases outside the gene matches: 8. The CDR3 extends over 17 amino acids. DNA for the CDR3: TGTGCCAGCAGCCAAGAAGGACCGGGACTACTCTACAATGAGCAGTTCTTC. Its protein is CASSQEGPGLLYNEQFF.

V is TRBV5-6 and J is TRBJ2-3, with a weak D call TRBD2 (7 bases). CDR1 is SGHDT and CDR2 is YYEEEE in the germline V gene. This CDR3 contains 14 residues. The germline V and J ends were trimmed by 3 bases and 4 bases, with 12 bases remaining between them. CDR3 nucleotides: TGTGCCAGCAGCTCGGGGGGCTGGGCAGATACGCAGTATTTT. This gives the protein CASSSGGWADTQYF.

This chain links TRBV5-1 with TRBJ2-7, with 11 positions matching TRBD1. This CDR3 spans 16 amino acids. V lost 0 bases and J lost 9; bases outside the gene matches: 11. CDR1 is SGHRS and CDR2 is YFSETQ in the germline V gene. CDR3 amino acids: CASSLAQRTGGAGQYF. The CDR3 DNA reads TGCGCCAGCAGCTTGGCCCAGCGGACAGGGGGCGCCGGGCAGTACTTC. Combining the CDR3 with reference TRBV5-1 and TRBJ2-7 gives the whole variable domain KAGVTQTPRYLIKTRGQQVTLSCSPISGHRSVSWYQQTPGQGLQFLFEYFSETQRNKGNFPGRFSGRQFSNSRSEMNVSTLELGDSALYLCASSLAQRTGGAGQYFGPGTRLTVT.

The V gene is TRBV29-1, the J gene TRBJ2-1, with a weak D call TRBD1 (6 bases). The ends were cut back, 4 bases at V and 6 bases at J, with 10 bases in the middle. The CDR3 loop spans 12 amino acids. Germline values: CDR1 SQVTM, CDR2 ANQGSEA. The CDR3 region is CSVAGARNEQFF. The CDR3 DNA follows: TGCAGCGTTGCAGGGGCCCGCAATGAGCAGTTCTTC.

The rearrangement joins TRBV13 to TRBJ2-7, with 7 bases lining up with TRBD2. CDR1 is PRHDT, CDR2 FYEKMQ, per germline (reference sequence). V was pared by 4 bases and J by 4 bases, with 7 bases of the junction left unmatched. There are 14 residues in the CDR3. The CDR3 loop reads CASSWGGARYEQYF. Here the CDR3 DNA reads TGTGCCAGCAGCTGGGGAGGGGCACGGTACGAGCAGTACTTC. Based on the CDR3 plus reference TRBV13 and TRBJ2-7, the full variable domain is AAGVIQSPRHLIKEKRETATLKCYPIPRHDTVYWYQQGPGQDPQFLISFYEKMQSDKGSIPDRFSAQQFSDYHSELNMSSLELGDSALYFCASSWGGARYEQYFGPGTRLTVT.

This chain links TRBV27 with TRBJ1-2; D perhaps matches TRBD1 (6 bases). The CDR3 is 15 residues long. Germline CDR1 MNHEY, CDR2 SMNVEV (reference sequence). Trimming took off 3 bases at V and 1 base at J, with 12 bases between the two ends. The DNA of the CDR3 is TGTGCCAGCAGTTTGGGGGCCCAGCTTAACTATGGCTACACCTTC. It yields the protein CASSLGAQLNYGYTF.

V usage is TRBV9 and J usage is TRBJ1-1; TRBD1 agrees at 8 bases. This CDR3 contains 15 residues. The germline V gene encodes CDR1 SGDLS and CDR2 YYNGEE. J lost 4 bases, V lost 4 bases, and 9 bases had no gene match. This chain's CDR3 is CASSSPVTGGTEAFF. The CDR3 nucleotides are TGTGCCAGCAGCTCGCCCGTAACAGGGGGCACTGAAGCTTTCTTT.

The chain uses TRBV5-6 and TRBJ1-1; D not certain. CDR1 is SGHDT, CDR2 YYEEEE, per germline. V was shortened by 1 base and J by 1 base, with 5 bases between the two germline ends. The CDR3 sequence is 13 residues long. The CDR3 DNA follows: TGTGCCAGCAGCTTGTGGGCGAACACTGAAGCTTTCTTT. Amino acids: CASSLWANTEAFF.